These 8 T cell receptor beta chains originate from one sample sequenced in a study of blood T cell repertoires in COVID-19. Sequencing used immunoSEQ multiplex PCR; TCRdb keeps in-frame clones, though not all of them. Of fewer than 350,000 clones listed, roughly 86% are singletons. Sequenced input: peripheral blood. The receptors originated from a woman aged 45-65 years who had recovered from COVID-19.

V is TRBV10-1 and J is TRBJ1-2; maybe TRBD1 (5 bases). The CDR3 covers 13 residues. The germline gives CDR1 WNHNN, CDR2 SYGVQD (reference sequence). Trimming left V 4 bases short and J 3 bases short, with 9 bases between. The CDR3 here is CASSATGDYGYTF. The CDR3 DNA sequence: TGCGCCAGCAGTGCCACAGGAGACTATGGCTACACCTTC.

This clone has only a few counts. The chain uses TRBV11-2 and TRBJ1-2; tentative D call: TRBD1 (5 bases). The CDR3 is 13 amino acids. V gave up 4 bases and J gave up 6 bases, with 12 bases separating them. Germline V CDR1 and CDR2: SGHAT, FQNNGV. The DNA of the CDR3 is TGTGCCAGCAGCTCCAGTGGGGCCCATGGCTACACCTTC. It yields the protein CASSSSGAHGYTF.

This clone has only one observation. J is TRBJ2-3 and V is TRBV5-6, with D perhaps TRBD1 (5 bases). V was trimmed by 2 bases and J by 5 bases, leaving 15 bases between them. CDR1 SGHDT and CDR2 YYEEEE come from the germline V gene. This CDR3 comprises 15 residues. The CDR3 sequence is CASSLGSHGQDTQYF. The CDR3 DNA is TGTGCCAGCAGCTTAGGGTCCCACGGACAAGATACGCAGTATTTT.

The chain employs TRBV19 and TRBJ1-6; 10 bases match TRBD1. The V gene end was trimmed by 4 bases and the J gene end by 7 bases; junction bases not matched to a gene: 7. This CDR3 comprises 16 residues. The germline V gene has CDR1 LNHDA and CDR2 SQIVND (reference sequence). CDR3 sequence: CASSTLGQGGNSPLHF. CDR3 nucleotides: TGTGCCAGTAGTACCCTAGGACAGGGGGGGAATTCACCCCTCCACTTT.

V and J are TRBV18 and TRBJ2-1; 14 nucleotides align to TRBD2. Looked up from germline, CDR1 is KGHSH and CDR2 is LQKENI. This CDR3 has 16 amino acids. V shed 3 bases and J 7 bases; nucleotides not matched to a gene: 5. CDR3 DNA: TGTGCCAGCTCACCCTCGACTAGCGGGGGGGCGAATGAGCAGTTCTTC. Its protein product is CASSPSTSGGANEQFF. The whole variable domain, filled in from reference TRBV18 and TRBJ2-1, reads NAGVMQNPRHLVRRRGQEARLRCSPMKGHSHVYWYRQLPEEGLKFMVYLQKENIIDESGMPKERFSAEFPKEGPSILRIQQVVRGDSAAYFCASSPSTSGGANEQFFGPGTRLTVL.

This chain uses TRBV18 with TRBJ2-3, with D possibly TRBD2 on 6 matching bases. The CDR3 runs to 13 residues. The V and J ends lost 3 bases and 5 bases respectively, with 9 bases between them. From germline, CDR1 is KGHSH and CDR2 LQKENI. In DNA, the CDR3 is TGTGCCAGCTCACCCTTCGGGGGAGATACGCAGTATTTT. Residues: CASSPFGGDTQYF.

In DNA form, the CDR3 reads TGTGCCAGCAGCCAAGTGGGGACTAATTACAATGAGCAGTTCTTC. Its translation is CASSQVGTNYNEQFF. The J gene is TRBJ2-1, the V gene TRBV3-1 (or the pseudogene TRBV3-2), with 7 bases matching TRBD2. The CDR3 extends over 15 amino acids. Germline V gene sequence: CDR1 LGHDT, CDR2 YNNKEL (reference sequence). V dropped 1 base and J dropped 4; count of bases not matched to a gene: 4.

The chain carries TRBV7-9 and TRBJ2-1; tentative D call: TRBD1 (5 bases). Germline assignment: CDR1 SEHNR and CDR2 FQNEAQ (reference sequence). V was clipped by 0 bases and J by 1 base, with 10 bases between them. The CDR3 loop spans 16 amino acids. The CDR3 nucleotides are TGTGCCAGCAGCTTAGCGCAGGGCCGGTCCTACAATGAGCAGTTCTTC. It yields the protein CASSLAQGRSYNEQFF.